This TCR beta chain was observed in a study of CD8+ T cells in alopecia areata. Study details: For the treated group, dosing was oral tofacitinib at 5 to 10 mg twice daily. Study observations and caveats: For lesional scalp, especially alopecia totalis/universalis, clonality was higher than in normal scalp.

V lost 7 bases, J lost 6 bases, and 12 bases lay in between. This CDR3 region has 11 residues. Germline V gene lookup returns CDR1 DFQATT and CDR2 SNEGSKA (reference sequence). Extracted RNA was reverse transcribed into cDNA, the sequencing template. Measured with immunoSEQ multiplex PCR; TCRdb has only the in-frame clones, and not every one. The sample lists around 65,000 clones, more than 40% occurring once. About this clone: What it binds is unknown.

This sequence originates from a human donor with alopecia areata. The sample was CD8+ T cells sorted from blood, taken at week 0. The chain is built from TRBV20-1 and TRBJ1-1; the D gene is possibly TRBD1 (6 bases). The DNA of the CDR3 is TGCAGTGTCCCGGACAGCGCTGAAGCTTTCTTT. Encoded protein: CSVPDSAEAFF.